The clone carrying this TCR beta chain was seen ten or more times. TCRdb reprocessed the RT-PCR reads via MiXCR and lists one record per CDR3 protein. The data show fewer than 800,000 distinct CDR3 sequences, with over 12% seen just once and 3.6% held by the top ten. The CDR3 consists of 15 residues. The V gene's germline CDR1 is SQVTM and CDR2 ANQGSEA. V was clipped by 5 bases and J by 6 bases; unmatched bases: 12. The sequencing input was memory CD4+ T cells from blood. The V call is TRBV29-1, the J call TRBJ2-2, with 7 nucleotides matching TRBD1. This sequence was found in a female donor in good health, serving as a healthy control. The CDR3 loop reads CSVSRQGENPGELFF. In DNA, the CDR3 is TGCAGCGTTTCAAGACAGGGAGAAAATCCCGGGGAGCTGTTTTTT.